This TCR beta chain is drawn from a study of HIV-infected patients and healthy controls. The V end was cut by 0 bases, the J end by 4 bases, with 7 bases between. Germline values: CDR1 SGHVS, CDR2 FQNEAQ. CDR3 length: 14 amino acids. TCRdb re-derived calls from the 5' RACE reads in MiXCR, one entry per CDR3 protein. The top ten clones hold approximately 1.5% of a sample with 50,000 to 80,000 distinct CDR3 sequences, under 25% of them seen once. This clonotype was seen only a few times. Sequenced input: CD4+ T cells from blood. The chain recombines TRBV7-8 with TRBJ1-5; D is undetermined. This receptor was identified in a human donor in good health. CDR3 nucleotides: TGTGCCAGCAGCTTAGCCCTGGAAAATCAGCCCCAGCATTTT. Its translation: CASSLALENQPQHF.